This T cell receptor (beta chain) was retrieved from a study of Ad26.COV2.S vaccination and SARS-CoV-2 variants. Study as a whole: Participant was drawn from the COV1001 Ad26.COV2.S trial arm. Study observations and caveats: Vaccine recipients surpassed placebo recipients in spike-specific TCR breadth. TCR breadth and depth estimates may have understated total T cell responses.

Treatment: some 20 received Ad26.COV2.S at low or high dose, single or two shots; about 5 received placebo; per-sample allocation not given. The samples were gathered on day 63 after the first injection of vaccine or placebo. Whoever gave the sample was an adult aged 18-55 years in Boston. A remark on this clone: The antigen is undetermined.

The table came from immunoSEQ multiplex PCR; TCRdb's copy has only in-frame clones and leaves some out. Of about 350,000 clones listed, around nine tenths are singletons. This receptor was obtained from a person between 18 and 59 years old who received the Ad26.COV2.S COVID-19 vaccine or a placebo. The material was peripheral blood, obtained in a trial of Ad26.COV2.S vaccine versus placebo.

CDR3 DNA: TGTGCCAGCTCCGGGACAGGCTCCTACGAGCAGTACTTC. Its translation: CASSGTGSYEQYF. The chain joins TRBV7-2 to TRBJ2-7; 8 bases line up with TRBD1. Germline V lookup: CDR1 SGHTA, CDR2 FQGNSA. CDR3 length: 13 amino acids. The V segment lost 8 bases and the J segment 0 bases; nucleotides outside the gene matches: 3.